This is a list of T cell receptor beta chains from one sample in a study of shared clonotypes between healthy human individuals. TCRdb's copy holds only in-frame clones and misses some; the assay was immunoSEQ multiplex PCR. This sample has 2 million to 2.5 million clones, with around 93% found just once. Input material: naive CD4+ T cells from PBMCs. These receptors originate from a man younger than 35 in good health. Some clones in this sample may be carry-over from other donors' samples. CDR3s include the opening cysteine and the closing phenylalanine or tryptophan. The order of the fields is clone size, D gene, V gene, J gene, CDR3 DNA, CDR3 protein. D genes are given only for firm matches. Clone size is stated in some rows and not others, as once, few, many or a class when expanded.

NA	TRBD1	TRBV19	TRBJ1-1	TGTGCCAGTAGTATACCAGGGGGGGTAGCTGAAGCTTTCTTT	CASSIPGGVAEAFF
NA	NA	TRBV7-9	TRBJ1-1	TGTGCCAGCAGCTTAGTGAGGGCAGGGAACACTGAAGCTTTCTTT	CASSLVRAGNTEAFF
NA	NA	TRBV29-1	TRBJ2-7	TGCAGCGTGGGACTTGCGAGGGACTACGAGCAGTACTTC	CSVGLARDYEQYF
NA	TRBD1	TRBV27	TRBJ2-7	TGTGCCAGCAGACGACCGGGACAGGGGGCTGGTGAGCAGTACTTC	CASRRPGQGAGEQYF
NA	TRBD2	TRBV18	TRBJ2-7	TGTGCCAGCTCACCCTTTGGAGCGGGAAGCAGCTACGAGCAGTACTTC	CASSPFGAGSSYEQYF
few	NA	TRBV9	TRBJ1-1	TGTGCCAGCAGCGTAGATGGAGGATACACTGAAGCTTTCTTT	CASSVDGGYTEAFF
NA	TRBD2	TRBV5-1	TRBJ2-3	TGCGCCAGCAGCTTGGATCGGGGGGAAATCACAGATACGCAGTATTTT	CASSLDRGEITDTQYF
NA	NA	TRBV7-3	TRBJ2-3	TGTGCCAGCAGCGATCGGGACTCCGGAGATACGCAGTATTTT	CASSDRDSGDTQYF
NA	NA	TRBV9	TRBJ2-1	TGTGCCAGCAGCGTAGCTGTCTTTGGTGAGCAGTTCTTC	CASSVAVFGEQFF
NA	TRBD1	TRBV6-1	TRBJ1-1	TGTGCCAGCAGTCTCGACAGGGGGGGAACTGAAGCTTTCTTT	CASSLDRGGTEAFF
once	NA	TRBV28	TRBJ1-3	TGTGCCAGCAGTTTAGGACGTTTGCGGGGAAACACCATATATTTT	CASSLGRLRGNTIYF
NA	NA	TRBV5-1	TRBJ2-3	TGCGCCAGCAGCTCAGACCTAGGGGAAGGGACAGATACGCAGTATTTT	CASSSDLGEGTDTQYF
NA	TRBD1	TRBV15	TRBJ2-2	TGTGCCACCAGCAGAGGGTGGACAGGGCTAGGCGGGGAGCTGTTTTTT	CATSRGWTGLGGELFF
NA	NA	TRBV21-1	TRBJ2-5	TGTGCCAGCAGCGGCCGGGCTCAAGAGACCCAGTACTTC	CASSGRAQETQYF
NA	NA	TRBV11-3	TRBJ2-7	TGTGCCAGCAGCTTAGGGGCAGTATCCGAGCAGTACTTC	CASSLGAVSEQYF
NA	TRBD1	TRBV6-6	TRBJ1-4	TGTGCCAGCATCAACGGACAGGGGGCCTTTGAAAAACTGTTTTTT	CASINGQGAFEKLFF
NA	NA	TRBV30	TRBJ2-7	TGTGCCTGGAGTGCGGGTTACGAGCAGTACTTC	CAWSAGYEQYF
NA	TRBD1	TRBV7-9	TRBJ1-1	TGTGCCAGCAGCTCAGGGACAGGGTCGAGGGTAAACACTGAAGCTTTCTTT	CASSSGTGSRVNTEAFF
NA	NA	TRBV28	TRBJ1-2	TGTGCCAGCAGTTTATTTCCGGAAACCTATGGCTACACCTTC	CASSLFPETYGYTF
NA	TRBD1	TRBV18	TRBJ1-5	TGTGCCAGCTCACCTGACAGGGCCGGTCAGCCCCAGCATTTT	CASSPDRAGQPQHF
NA	TRBD2	TRBV28	TRBJ2-7	TGTGCCAGCAGGGCGGGAGGGACCTCCTACGAGCAGTACTTC	CASRAGGTSYEQYF
NA	NA	TRBV30	TRBJ1-2	TGTGCCTGGAGTGTCGGTACGGGCTATGGCTACACCTTC	CAWSVGTGYGYTF
NA	TRBD1	TRBV5-1	TRBJ1-2	TGCGCCAGCAGTGATACAGGGGCCACCTATGGCTACACCTTC	CASSDTGATYGYTF
NA	NA	TRBV4-3	TRBJ1-1	TGCGCCAGCAGCCAAGATGTTGCTCGGGGTAGCACTGAAGCTTTCTTT	CASSQDVARGSTEAFF
NA	TRBD2	TRBV9	TRBJ2-3	TGTGCCAGCAGCGTAGGGGTAGCGGGAGGGTTGACAGATACGCAGTATTTT	CASSVGVAGGLTDTQYF
NA	NA	TRBV6-6	TRBJ1-5	TGTGCCAGCAGTAAAGTAGAGGGGGGTCAGCCCCAGCATTTT	CASSKVEGGQPQHF